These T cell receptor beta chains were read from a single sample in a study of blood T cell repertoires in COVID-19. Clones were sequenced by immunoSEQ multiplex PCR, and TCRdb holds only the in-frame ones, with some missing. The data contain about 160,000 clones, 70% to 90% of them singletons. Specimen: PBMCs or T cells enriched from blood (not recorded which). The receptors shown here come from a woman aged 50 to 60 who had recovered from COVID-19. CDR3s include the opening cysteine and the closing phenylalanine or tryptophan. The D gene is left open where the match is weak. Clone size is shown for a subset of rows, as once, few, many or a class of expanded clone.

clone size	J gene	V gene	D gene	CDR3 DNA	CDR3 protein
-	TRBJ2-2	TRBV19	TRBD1	TGTGCCAGTAGTATCAGGGGGTCCGGGGAGCTGTTTTTT	CASSIRGSGELFF
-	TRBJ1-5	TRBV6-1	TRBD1	TGTGCCAGCAGTGATTCCGGGACAGGGTATAGCAATCAGCCCCAGCATTTT	CASSDSGTGYSNQPQHF
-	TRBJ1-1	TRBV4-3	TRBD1	TGCGCCAGCAGCCAAGCCTCAGGGGGCGGGACTGAAGCTTTCTTT	CASSQASGGGTEAFF
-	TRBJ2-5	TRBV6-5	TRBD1	TGTGCCAGCAGTAAGGGACAGCCCCGGGGGACCCAGTACTTC	CASSKGQPRGTQYF
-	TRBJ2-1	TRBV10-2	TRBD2	TGCGCCAGCAGTGAGTCGGGGCGGGGGGGCCGGAATGAGCAGTTCTTC	CASSESGRGGRNEQFF
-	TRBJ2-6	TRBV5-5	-	TGTGCCAGCAGCCTCCTCAGCGCCGGGGCCAACGTCCTGACTTTC	CASSLLSAGANVLTF
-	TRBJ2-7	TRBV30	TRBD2	TGTGCCTGGAGGGAACCGGGACTAGCGGCTTACGAGCAGTACTTC	CAWREPGLAAYEQYF
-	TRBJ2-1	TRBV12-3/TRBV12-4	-	TGTGCCAGCATCCGCCCCGAGGGTGGTGAGCAGTTCTTC	CASIRPEGGEQFF
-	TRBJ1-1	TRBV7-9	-	TGTGCCAGCAGCCCCCAGGTTTGGGACACTGAAGCTTTCTTT	CASSPQVWDTEAFF
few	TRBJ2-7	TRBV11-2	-	TGTGCCAGCAGCCCGGGACTCTCCCGGCTCGAGCAGTACTTC	CASSPGLSRLEQYF
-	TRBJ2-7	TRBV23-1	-	TGCGCCAGCAGCCAGTTAATGGAGGAGCAGTACTTC	CASSQLMEEQYF
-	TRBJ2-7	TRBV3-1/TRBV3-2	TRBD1	TGTGCCAGCAGCCGGGGGACAGGGGACTACGAGCAGTACTTC	CASSRGTGDYEQYF
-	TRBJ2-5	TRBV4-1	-	TGCGCCAGCAGCTTTACCACAGGGATCGCGACCCAGTACTTC	CASSFTTGIATQYF
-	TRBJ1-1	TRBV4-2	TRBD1	TGTGCCAGCAGCCCCCGACAGGGACTGAACACTGAAGCTTTCTTT	CASSPRQGLNTEAFF
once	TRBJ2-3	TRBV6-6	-	TGTGCCAGCAGCCCTAGCACAGATACGCAGTATTTT	CASSPSTDTQYF
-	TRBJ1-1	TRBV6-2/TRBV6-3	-	TGTGCCAGCAGTTACACCGCGCCGACAGCAGAAGCTTTCTTT	CASSYTAPTAEAFF
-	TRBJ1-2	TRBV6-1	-	TGTGCCAGCAGTTATGACGGGAACTATGGCTACACCTTC	CASSYDGNYGYTF